The clone carrying this T cell receptor (beta chain) was detected ten times or more. No antigen is known for it. CDR1 and CDR2 from the germline V gene are MDHEN and SYDVKM. The CDR3 runs to 12 residues. V was cut by 7 bases and J by 13 bases, with 16 bases left in between. The sample belongs to a study of regulatory T cells in long-lasting Graves disease. Study-level findings and limits: New patients shared more than 950 public clonotypes, and persistent patients shared more, with 2,741.

Time point described: persistent/refractory GD, antithyroid drugs over 5 years with positive TRAb. RNA extracted from PBMCs served as the sequencing template. It was American Thyroid Association guidelines that determined Graves' disease diagnosis. Building the TCR beta libraries relied on iRepertoire HTBI primers, and CDR3 regions underwent Arm-PCR. TCRdb called the multiplex PCR reads again in MiXCR, with one record for every CDR3 protein. Counted here are roughly 430,000 distinct CDR3 sequences, around 23% occurring once; the ten biggest clones make up 14%. The source material was peripheral blood mononuclear cells (PBMCs), sampled when the disease was refractory, from a patient treated with antithyroid drugs. This clonotype originated in a female donor with Graves disease. V and J are TRBV28 and TRBJ1-4, with D perhaps TRBD1 (5 bases). Here the CDR3 reads CASNQDKTGLFF. As DNA, the CDR3 is TGTGCCAGCAACCAGGACAAGACGGGACTGTTTTTT. Full variable domain (missing parts from reference TRBV28 and TRBJ1-4): DVKVTQSSRYLVKRTGEKVFLECVQDMDHENMFWYRQDPGLGLRLIYFSYDVKMKEKGDIPEGYSVSREKKERFSLILESASTNQTSMYLCASNQDKTGLFFGSGTQLSVL.